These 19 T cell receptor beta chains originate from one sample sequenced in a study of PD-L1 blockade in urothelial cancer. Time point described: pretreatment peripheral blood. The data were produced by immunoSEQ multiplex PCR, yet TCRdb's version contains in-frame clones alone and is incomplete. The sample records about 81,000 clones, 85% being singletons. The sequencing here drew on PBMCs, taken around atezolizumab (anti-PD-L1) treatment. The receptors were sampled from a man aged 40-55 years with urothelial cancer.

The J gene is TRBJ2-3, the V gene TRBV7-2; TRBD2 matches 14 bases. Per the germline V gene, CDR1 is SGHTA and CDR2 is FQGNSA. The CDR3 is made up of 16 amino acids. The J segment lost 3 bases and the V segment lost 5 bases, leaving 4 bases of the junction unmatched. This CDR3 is CASSKGLAGATDTQYF. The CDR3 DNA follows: TGTGCCAGCAGCAAGGGACTAGCGGGAGCAACAGATACGCAGTATTTT.

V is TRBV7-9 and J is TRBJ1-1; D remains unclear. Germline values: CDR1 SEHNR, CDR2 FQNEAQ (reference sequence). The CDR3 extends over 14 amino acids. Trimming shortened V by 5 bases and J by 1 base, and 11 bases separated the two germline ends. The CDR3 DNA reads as TGTGCCAGCAGCCCCGACACTGGGAACACTGAAGCTTTCTTT. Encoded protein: CASSPDTGNTEAFF.

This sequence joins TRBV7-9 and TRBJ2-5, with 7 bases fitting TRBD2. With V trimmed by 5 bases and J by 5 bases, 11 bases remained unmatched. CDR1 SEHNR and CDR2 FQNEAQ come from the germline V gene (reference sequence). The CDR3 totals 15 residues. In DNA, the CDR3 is TGTGCCAGCAGCCCCGGGACTAAGGTGGTGGAGACCCAGTACTTC. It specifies CASSPGTKVVETQYF.

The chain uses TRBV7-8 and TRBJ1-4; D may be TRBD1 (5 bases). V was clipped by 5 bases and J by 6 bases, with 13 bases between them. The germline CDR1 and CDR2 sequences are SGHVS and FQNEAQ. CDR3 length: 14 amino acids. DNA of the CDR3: TGTGCCAGCAGCCGGGGGTCGGGGCATGAAAAACTGTTTTTT. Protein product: CASSRGSGHEKLFF.

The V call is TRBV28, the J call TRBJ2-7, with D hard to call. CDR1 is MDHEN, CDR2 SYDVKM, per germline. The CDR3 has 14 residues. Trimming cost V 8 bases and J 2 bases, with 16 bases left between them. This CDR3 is CASGVRQPPYEQYF. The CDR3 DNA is TGTGCCAGCGGAGTGCGGCAGCCACCCTACGAGCAGTACTTC. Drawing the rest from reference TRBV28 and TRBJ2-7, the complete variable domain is DVKVTQSSRYLVKRTGEKVFLECVQDMDHENMFWYRQDPGLGLRLIYFSYDVKMKEKGDIPEGYSVSREKKERFSLILESASTNQTSMYLCASGVRQPPYEQYFGPGTRLTVT.

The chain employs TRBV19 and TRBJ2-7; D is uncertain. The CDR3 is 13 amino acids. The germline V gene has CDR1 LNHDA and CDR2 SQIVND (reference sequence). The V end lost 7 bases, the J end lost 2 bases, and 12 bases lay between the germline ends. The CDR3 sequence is CASTGLTTYEQYF. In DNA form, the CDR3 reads TGTGCCAGTACAGGATTAACAACCTACGAGCAGTACTTC.

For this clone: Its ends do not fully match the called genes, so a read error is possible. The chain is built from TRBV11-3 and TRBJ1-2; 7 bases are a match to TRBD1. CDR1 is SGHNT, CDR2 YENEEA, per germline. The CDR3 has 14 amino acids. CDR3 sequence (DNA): TGTGCCAGCAGCCTTAACCCTGGGACAGACAGAGTGGTCTTC. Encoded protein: CASSLNPGTDRVVF. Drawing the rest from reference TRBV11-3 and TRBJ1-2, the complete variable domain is EAGVVQSPRYKIIEKKQPVAFWCNPISGHNTLYWYLQNLGQGPELLIRYENEEAVDDSQLPKDRFSAERLKGVDSTLKIQPAELGDSAVYLCASSLNPGTDRVVFGSGTRLTVV.

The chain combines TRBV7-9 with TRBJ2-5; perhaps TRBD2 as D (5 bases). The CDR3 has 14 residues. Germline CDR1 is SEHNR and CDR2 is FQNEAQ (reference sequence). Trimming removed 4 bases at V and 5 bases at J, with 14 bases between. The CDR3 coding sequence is TGTGCCAGCAGCTCCAGAGGGTCAATCGAGACCCAGTACTTC. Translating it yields CASSSRGSIETQYF.

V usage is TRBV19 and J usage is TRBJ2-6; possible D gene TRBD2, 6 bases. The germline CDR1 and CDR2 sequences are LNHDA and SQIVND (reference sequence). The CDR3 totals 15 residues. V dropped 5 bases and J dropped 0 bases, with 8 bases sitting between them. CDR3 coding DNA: TGTGCCAGTAGTCGGGACTCCTCTGGGGCCAACGTCCTGACTTTC. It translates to CASSRDSSGANVLTF. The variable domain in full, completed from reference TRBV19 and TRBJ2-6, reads DGGITQSPKYLFRKEGQNVTLSCEQNLNHDAMYWYRQDPGQGLRLIYYSQIVNDFQKGDIAEGYSVSREKKESFPLTVTSAQKNPTAFYLCASSRDSSGANVLTFGAGSRLTVL.

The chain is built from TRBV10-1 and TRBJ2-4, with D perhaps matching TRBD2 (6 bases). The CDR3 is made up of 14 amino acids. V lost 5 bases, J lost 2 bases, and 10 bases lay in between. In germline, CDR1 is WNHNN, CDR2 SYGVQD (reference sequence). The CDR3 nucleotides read TGCGCCAGCAGTTCTGGCGGGACCAAAAACATTCAGTACTTC. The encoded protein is CASSSGGTKNIQYF.

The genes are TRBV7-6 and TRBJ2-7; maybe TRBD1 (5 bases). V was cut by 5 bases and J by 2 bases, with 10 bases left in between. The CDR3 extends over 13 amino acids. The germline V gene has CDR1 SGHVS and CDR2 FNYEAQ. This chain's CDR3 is CASSQQEAYEQYF. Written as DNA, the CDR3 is TGTGCCAGCAGCCAACAGGAAGCCTACGAGCAGTACTTC.

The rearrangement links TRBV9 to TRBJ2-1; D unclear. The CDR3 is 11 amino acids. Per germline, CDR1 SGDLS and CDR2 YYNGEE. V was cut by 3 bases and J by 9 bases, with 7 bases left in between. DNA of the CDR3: TGTGCCAGCAGCGCGTCGAGTGAGCAGTTCTTC. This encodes CASSASSEQFF.

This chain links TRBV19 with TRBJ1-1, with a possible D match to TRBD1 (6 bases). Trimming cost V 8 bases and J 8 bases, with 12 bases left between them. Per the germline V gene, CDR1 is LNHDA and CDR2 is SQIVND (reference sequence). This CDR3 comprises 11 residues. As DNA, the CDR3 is TGTGCCAGTCAAAGACAGGCCGAAGCTTTCTTT. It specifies CASQRQAEAFF.

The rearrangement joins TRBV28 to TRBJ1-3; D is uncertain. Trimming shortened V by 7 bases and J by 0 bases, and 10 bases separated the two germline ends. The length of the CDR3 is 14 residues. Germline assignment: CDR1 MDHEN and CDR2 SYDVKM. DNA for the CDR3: TGTGCCAGCACCCCTTTCTTCTCTGGAAACACCATATATTTT. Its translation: CASTPFFSGNTIYF. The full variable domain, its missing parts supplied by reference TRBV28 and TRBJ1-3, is DVKVTQSSRYLVKRTGEKVFLECVQDMDHENMFWYRQDPGLGLRLIYFSYDVKMKEKGDIPEGYSVSREKKERFSLILESASTNQTSMYLCASTPFFSGNTIYFGEGSWLTVV.

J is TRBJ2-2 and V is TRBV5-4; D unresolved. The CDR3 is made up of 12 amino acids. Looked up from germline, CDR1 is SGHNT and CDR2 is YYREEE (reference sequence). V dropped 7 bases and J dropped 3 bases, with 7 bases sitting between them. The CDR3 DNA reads TGTGCCAGCCGGAGTTACACCGGGGAGCTGTTTTTT. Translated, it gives CASRSYTGELFF. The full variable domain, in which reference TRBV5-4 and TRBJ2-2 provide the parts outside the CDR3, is ETGVTQSPTHLIKTRGQQVTLRCSSQSGHNTVSWYQQALGQGPQFIFQYYREEENGRGNFPPRFSGLQFPNYSSELNVNALELDDSALYLCASRSYTGELFFGEGSRLTVL.

The DNA for the CDR3 is TGCAGCGCAACTAGCGGGAGTTTTGATGAGACCCAGTACTTC. It is translated as CSATSGSFDETQYF. This chain connects TRBV29-1 to TRBJ2-5; 11 positions match TRBD2. From germline, CDR1 is SQVTM and CDR2 ANQGSEA. Trimming removed 7 bases from V and 5 bases from J; junction bases left unmatched: 9. CDR3 length: 14 amino acids.

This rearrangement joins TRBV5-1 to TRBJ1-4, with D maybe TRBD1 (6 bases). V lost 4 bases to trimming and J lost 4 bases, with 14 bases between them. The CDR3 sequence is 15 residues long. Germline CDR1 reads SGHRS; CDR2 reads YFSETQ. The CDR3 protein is CASSPAGQNNEKLFF. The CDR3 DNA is TGCGCCAGCAGCCCAGCCGGACAGAATAATGAAAAACTGTTTTTT.

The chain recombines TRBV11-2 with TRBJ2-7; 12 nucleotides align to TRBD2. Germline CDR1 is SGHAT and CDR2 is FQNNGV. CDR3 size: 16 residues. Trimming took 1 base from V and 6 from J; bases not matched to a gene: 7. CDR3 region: CASSLGLAGGVGEQYF. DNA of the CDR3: TGTGCCAGCAGCTTAGGTCTAGCGGGAGGGGTAGGCGAGCAGTACTTC.

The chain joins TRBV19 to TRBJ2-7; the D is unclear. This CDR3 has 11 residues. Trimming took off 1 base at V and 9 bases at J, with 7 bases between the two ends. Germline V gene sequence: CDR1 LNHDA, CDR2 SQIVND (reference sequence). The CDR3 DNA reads TGTGCCAGTAGTATAGCTGAGGTGCAGTACTTC. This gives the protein CASSIAEVQYF.